This T cell receptor beta chain stems from a study of multiple sclerosis patients with progressive multifocal leukoencephalopathy. Study-level points and caveats: Clones expanded at PML were already present before and during natalizumab. Most PML patients had lower entropy, suggesting less diverse TRB repertoires.

Notes on this clone: The antigen is undetermined.

Deletions cut 5 bases from V and 7 bases from J, with 12 bases between. Germline CDR1 SGHVS, CDR2 FNYEAQ. The CDR3 loop spans 13 amino acids. Spiked into each PCR were synthetic inline TR CDR3 controls of all V-J pairings. Using immunoSEQ multiplex PCR, the repertoire was profiled, and TCRdb retains in-frame clones only, with some absent. The data hold some 31,000 clones, with about 89% observed a single time. This sample's time point: before natalizumab initiation. T0 blood was collected before the first natalizumab infusion. V and J are TRBV7-6 and TRBJ1-5; a possible D gene is TRBD1 (6 bases). The sequence was obtained from a human donor with multiple sclerosis. Material: PBMCs. This CDR3 reads CASSETGNQPQHF. Here the CDR3 DNA reads TGTGCCAGCAGCGAGACAGGAAACCAGCCCCAGCATTTT. The full variable domain, rest sourced from reference TRBV7-6 and TRBJ1-5, is GAGVSQSPRYKVTKRGQDVALRCDPISGHVSLYWYRQALGQGPEFLTYFNYEAQQDKSGLPNDRFSAERPEGSISTLTIQRTEQRDSAMYRCASSETGNQPQHFGDGTRLSIL.